This TCR beta chain was recorded in a study of CXCR3-negative and CXCR3-positive naive CD8 T cells (dated by TCRdb to the late 2010s). Background for the entire study: Some 150 million TRB reads were obtained in total, roughly 1.5 +/- 0.3 million reads per library. The diversity and physicochemical repertoire analyses included 11 donors pooled from two independent experiments. For the TRBV-TRBJ cluster analysis, the naive subsets came from 5 donors, while the memory cells came from 3 donors.

The listed sequencing device is NextSeq 550. The Human TCR Profiling Kit (MiLaboratory) was used to make UMI-labeled 5' RACE TRB cDNA libraries. cDNA synthesis used the entire amount of extracted RNA, and PCR amplification then used the entire amount of cDNA produced. Libraries were prepared in parallel using an identical number of PCR cycles. The authors' pipeline ran thus. MIGEC and MiXCR extracted about 50,000 +/- 10,000 unique UMI-labeled TRB cDNA molecules per library, requiring at least two reads per UMI. Each library averaged around 40,000 +/- 10,000 functional in-frame TRB CDR3 nucleotide clonotypes without stop codons. After each sample was downsampled to 5000 UMI-labeled TRB molecules, VDJtools was used to calculate diversity metrics such as normalized Shannon-Wiener and Chao1. Clonotype-size-weighted physicochemical properties of the central five CDR3 residues (interaction energy, strength, volume and Kidera factor 4) were computed in VDJtools. TCRdb reprocessed the reads and assigns one entry to each CDR3 protein sequence, leaving out DNA. None of the V and J calls come from the authors' own analysis; TCRdb made them. The sample's records list 69,000 or so distinct CDR3 sequences. The top ten constitute nearly 1.5% of the sample.

Overall study results and their limits: Both naive subsets had comparably high repertoire diversity, while memory CD8+ T cells had much lower repertoire diversity. TRBV-TRBJ usage was similar between naive CXCR3-negative and CXCR3-positive cells from the same donor, while memory cells showed distinct patterns. Freshly isolated PBMCs were used for most assays because CXCR3 expression partially decreased after cryopreservation. TRB CDR3s from CXCR3-positive naive cells showed higher hydrophobicity (lower Kidera factor 4), lower energy, and higher strength and volume indices than CXCR3-negative naive cells. Surface CD5, linked to self-reactivity in mice, was comparable between naive subsets; TCR interaction strength was therefore also inferred from TRB CDR3 physicochemical properties.

The germline V gene yields MGHDK for CDR1 and SYGVNS for CDR2. The cysteine opens and the phenylalanine closes a CDR3 of 15 amino acids. DNA was not recorded. With respect to this clonotype: Its antigen is not yet known.

For every CD8+ T cell subset, hundreds of thousands of cells were flow-sorted straight into RLT lysis buffer, and each subset was sorted in triplicate. To exclude memory contaminants, naive CD8+ T cells were stringently defined as CD45RO-CCR7+CD27+CD95-. Peripheral blood mononuclear cells were isolated from buffy coats using standard density gradient centrifugation. Naive CXCR3-negative and CXCR3-positive CD8+ T cells were flow-sorted on a FACSAria III. Total RNA was extracted from sorted cells with an RNeasy Mini Kit. The sequence is built from TRBV25-1 and TRBJ2-7; the D gene TCRdb calls, TRBD1, cannot be checked with no DNA. Sequencing input: naive CXCR3- CD8+ T cells from blood. Interpreted using the paper, the cell subset or site label stands for: CD45RO-CCR7+CD27+CD95- naive CD8+ T cells lacking CXCR3 (TNR3-). This clonotype originated in a human donor in good health. Some clones in this sample may be carry-over from other donors' samples. This receptor has the CDR3 CASSERGQGGYEQYF.